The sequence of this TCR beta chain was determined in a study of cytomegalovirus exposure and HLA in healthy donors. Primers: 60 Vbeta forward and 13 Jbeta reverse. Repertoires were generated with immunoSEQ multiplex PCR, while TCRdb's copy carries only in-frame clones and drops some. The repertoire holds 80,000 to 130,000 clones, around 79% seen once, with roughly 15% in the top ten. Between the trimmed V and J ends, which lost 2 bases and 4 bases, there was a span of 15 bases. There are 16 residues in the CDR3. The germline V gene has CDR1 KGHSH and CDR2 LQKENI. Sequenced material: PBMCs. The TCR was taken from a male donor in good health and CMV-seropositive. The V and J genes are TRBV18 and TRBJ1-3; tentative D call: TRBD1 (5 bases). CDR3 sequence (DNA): TGTGCCAGCTCACCATCCCAGGGTCCATCCGGAAACACCATATATTTT. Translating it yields CASSPSQGPSGNTIYF. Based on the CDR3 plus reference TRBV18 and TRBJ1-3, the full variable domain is NAGVMQNPRHLVRRRGQEARLRCSPMKGHSHVYWYRQLPEEGLKFMVYLQKENIIDESGMPKERFSAEFPKEGPSILRIQQVVRGDSAAYFCASSPSQGPSGNTIYFGEGSWLTVV.